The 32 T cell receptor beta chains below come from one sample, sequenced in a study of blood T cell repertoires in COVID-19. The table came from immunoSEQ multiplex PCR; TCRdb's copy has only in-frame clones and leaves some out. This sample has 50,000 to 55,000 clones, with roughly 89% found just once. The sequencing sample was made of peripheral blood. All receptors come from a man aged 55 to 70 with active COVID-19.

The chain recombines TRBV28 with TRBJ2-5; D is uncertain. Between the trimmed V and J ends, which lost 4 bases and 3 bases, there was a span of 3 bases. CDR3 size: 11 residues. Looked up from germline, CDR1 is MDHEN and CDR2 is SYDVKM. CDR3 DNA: TGTGCCAGCAGTTCAGAAGAGACCCAGTACTTC. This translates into CASSSEETQYF.

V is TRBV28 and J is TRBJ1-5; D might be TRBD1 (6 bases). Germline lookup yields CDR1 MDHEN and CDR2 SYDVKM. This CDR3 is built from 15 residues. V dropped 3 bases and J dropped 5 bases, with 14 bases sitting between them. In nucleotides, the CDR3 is TGTGCCAGCAGTTTCGGGTCAGGGGCCGATCAGCCCCAGCATTTT. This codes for CASSFGSGADQPQHF.

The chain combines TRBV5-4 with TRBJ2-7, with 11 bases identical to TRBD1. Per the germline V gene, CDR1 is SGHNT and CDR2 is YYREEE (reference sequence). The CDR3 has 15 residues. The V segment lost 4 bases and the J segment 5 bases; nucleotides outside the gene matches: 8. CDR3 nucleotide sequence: TGTGCCAGCAGCCACGGCGGGACAGGGGGAAACGAGCAGTACTTC. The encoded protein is CASSHGGTGGNEQYF. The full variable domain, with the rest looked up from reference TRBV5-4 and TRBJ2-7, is ETGVTQSPTHLIKTRGQQVTLRCSSQSGHNTVSWYQQALGQGPQFIFQYYREEENGRGNFPPRFSGLQFPNYSSELNVNALELDDSALYLCASSHGGTGGNEQYFGPGTRLTVT.

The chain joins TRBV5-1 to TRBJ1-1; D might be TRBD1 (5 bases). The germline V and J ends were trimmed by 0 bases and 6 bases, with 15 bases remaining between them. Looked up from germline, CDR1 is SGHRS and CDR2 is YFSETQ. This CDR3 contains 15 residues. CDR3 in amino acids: CASSLEGSGAAEAFF. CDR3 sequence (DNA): TGCGCCAGCAGCTTGGAGGGGAGCGGGGCCGCTGAAGCTTTCTTT.

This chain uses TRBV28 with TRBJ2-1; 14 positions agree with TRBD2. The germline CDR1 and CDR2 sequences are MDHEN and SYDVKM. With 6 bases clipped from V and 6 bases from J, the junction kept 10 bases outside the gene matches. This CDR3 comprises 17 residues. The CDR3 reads CASRPPGTSGRVNEQFF. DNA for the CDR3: TGTGCCAGCAGACCGCCGGGGACTAGCGGGAGAGTCAATGAGCAGTTCTTC.

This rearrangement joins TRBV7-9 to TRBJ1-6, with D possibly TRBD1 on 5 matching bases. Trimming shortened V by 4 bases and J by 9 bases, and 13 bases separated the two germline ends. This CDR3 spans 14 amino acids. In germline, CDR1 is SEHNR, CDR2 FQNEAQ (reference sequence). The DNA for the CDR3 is TGTGCCAGCAGCTCCCGTGGGGGGAGTTCACCCCTCCACTTT. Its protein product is CASSSRGGSSPLHF.

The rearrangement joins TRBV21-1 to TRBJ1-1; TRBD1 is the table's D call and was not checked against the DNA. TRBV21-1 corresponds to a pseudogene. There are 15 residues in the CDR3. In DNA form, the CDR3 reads TGTGCCAGCAGCAGGCACAGGGGGCAAAGGACTGAAGCTTTCTTT. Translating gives CASSRHRGQRTEAFF.

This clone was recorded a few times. The CDR3 nucleotides read TGTGCCAGCAGCTCTACTACGGATCAGCCCCAGCATTTT. It yields the protein CASSSTTDQPQHF. This chain uses TRBV11-2 with TRBJ1-5; the D is unclear. V lost 4 bases to trimming and J lost 5 bases, with 9 bases between them. This CDR3 has 13 residues. The V gene's germline CDR1 is SGHAT and CDR2 FQNNGV.

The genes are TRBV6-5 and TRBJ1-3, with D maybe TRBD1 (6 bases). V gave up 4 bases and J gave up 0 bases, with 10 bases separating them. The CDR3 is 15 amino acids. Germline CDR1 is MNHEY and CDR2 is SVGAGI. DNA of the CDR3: TGTGCCAGCAGTTTAGGACAGTCCTCTGGAAACACCATATATTTT. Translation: CASSLGQSSGNTIYF.

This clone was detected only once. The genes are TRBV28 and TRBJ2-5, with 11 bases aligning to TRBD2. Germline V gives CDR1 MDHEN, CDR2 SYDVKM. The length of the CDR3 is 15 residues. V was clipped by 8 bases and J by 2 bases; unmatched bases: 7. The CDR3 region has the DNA TGTGCCAGCGCTCCTAGCGGGGGGAAGCAAGAGACCCAGTACTTC. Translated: CASAPSGGKQETQYF.

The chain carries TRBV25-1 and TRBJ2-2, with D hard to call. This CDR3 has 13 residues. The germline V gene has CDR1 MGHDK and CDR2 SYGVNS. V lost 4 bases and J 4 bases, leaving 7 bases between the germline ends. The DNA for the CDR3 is TGTGCCAGCAGTGGGCAGGTCACCGGGGAGCTGTTTTTT. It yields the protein CASSGQVTGELFF.

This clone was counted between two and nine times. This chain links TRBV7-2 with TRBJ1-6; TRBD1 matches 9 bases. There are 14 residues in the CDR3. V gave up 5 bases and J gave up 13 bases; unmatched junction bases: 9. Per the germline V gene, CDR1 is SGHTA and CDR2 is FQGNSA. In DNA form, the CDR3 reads TGTGCCAGCAGCCGCGACAGGGGGTATCTTCCCCTCCACTTT. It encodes CASSRDRGYLPLHF.

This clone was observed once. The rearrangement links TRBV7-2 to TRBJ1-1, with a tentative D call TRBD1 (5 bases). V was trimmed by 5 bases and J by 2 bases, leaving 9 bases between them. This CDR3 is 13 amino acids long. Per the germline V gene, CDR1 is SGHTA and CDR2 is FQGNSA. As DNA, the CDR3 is TGTGCCAGCAGCCGACAGAGAAACACTGAAGCTTTCTTT. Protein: CASSRQRNTEAFF.

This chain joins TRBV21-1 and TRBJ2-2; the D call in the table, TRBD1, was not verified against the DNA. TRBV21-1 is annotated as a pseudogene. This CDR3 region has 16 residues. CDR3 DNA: TGTGCCAGCACTCTTGGACAGGGGTCGAACACCGGGGAGCTGTTTTTT. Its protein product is CASTLGQGSNTGELFF.

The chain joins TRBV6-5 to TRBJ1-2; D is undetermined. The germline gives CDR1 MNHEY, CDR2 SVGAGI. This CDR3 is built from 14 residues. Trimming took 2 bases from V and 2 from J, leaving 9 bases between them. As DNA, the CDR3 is TGTGCCAGCAGTTACACGCAGGCAAACTATGGCTACACCTTC. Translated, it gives CASSYTQANYGYTF.

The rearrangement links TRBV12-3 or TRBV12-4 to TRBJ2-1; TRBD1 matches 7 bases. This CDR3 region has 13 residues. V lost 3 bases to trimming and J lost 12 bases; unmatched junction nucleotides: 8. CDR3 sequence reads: CASSFDREGVQFF. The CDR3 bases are TGTGCCAGCAGTTTCGACAGGGAAGGAGTGCAGTTCTTC.

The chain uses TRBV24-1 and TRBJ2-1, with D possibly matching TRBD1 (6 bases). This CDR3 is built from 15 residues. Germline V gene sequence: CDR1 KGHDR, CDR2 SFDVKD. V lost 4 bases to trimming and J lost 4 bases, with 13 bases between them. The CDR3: CATSDPGHRYNEQFF. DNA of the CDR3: TGTGCCACCAGTGACCCGGGACACCGGTACAATGAGCAGTTCTTC.

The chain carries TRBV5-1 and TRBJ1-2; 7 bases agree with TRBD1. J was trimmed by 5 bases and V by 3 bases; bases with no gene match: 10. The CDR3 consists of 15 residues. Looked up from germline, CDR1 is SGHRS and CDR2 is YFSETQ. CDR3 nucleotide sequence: TGCGCCAGCAGCTCACGGGACAGCGTGATGTATGGCTACACCTTC. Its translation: CASSSRDSVMYGYTF.

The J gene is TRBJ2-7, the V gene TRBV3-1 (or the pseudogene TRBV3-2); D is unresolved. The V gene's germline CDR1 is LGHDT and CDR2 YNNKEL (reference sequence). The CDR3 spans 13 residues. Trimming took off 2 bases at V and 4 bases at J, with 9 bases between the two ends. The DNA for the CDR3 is TGTGCCAGCAGCCAACTTGGGCCTTACGAGCAGTACTTC. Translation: CASSQLGPYEQYF.

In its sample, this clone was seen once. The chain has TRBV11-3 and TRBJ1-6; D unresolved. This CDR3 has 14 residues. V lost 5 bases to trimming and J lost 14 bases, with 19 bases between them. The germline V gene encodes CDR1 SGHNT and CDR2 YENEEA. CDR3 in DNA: TGTGCCAGCAGCCCCGACGGAGATAAGGTTGCCCTCCACTTT. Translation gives CASSPDGDKVALHF. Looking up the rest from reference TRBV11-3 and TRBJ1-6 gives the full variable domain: EAGVVQSPRYKIIEKKQPVAFWCNPISGHNTLYWYLQNLGQGPELLIRYENEEAVDDSQLPKDRFSAERLKGVDSTLKIQPAELGDSAVYLCASSPDGDKVALHFGNGTRLTVT.

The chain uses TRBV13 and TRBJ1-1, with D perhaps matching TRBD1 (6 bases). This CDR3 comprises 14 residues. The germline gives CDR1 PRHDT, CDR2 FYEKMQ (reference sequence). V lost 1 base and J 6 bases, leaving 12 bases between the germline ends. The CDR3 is CASSLDRELAEAFF. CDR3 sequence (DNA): TGTGCCAGCAGCTTAGACAGGGAGCTCGCTGAAGCTTTCTTT.

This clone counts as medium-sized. CDR3 in amino acids: CSATDRGNTEAFF. CDR3 nucleotides: TGCAGTGCTACTGACAGGGGAAACACTGAAGCTTTCTTT. The V call is TRBV20-1, the J call TRBJ1-1; 8 bases line up with TRBD1. This CDR3 is built from 13 residues. J was trimmed by 2 bases and V by 4 bases; bases with no gene match: 3. Germline loops: CDR1 DFQATT, CDR2 SNEGSKA (reference sequence).

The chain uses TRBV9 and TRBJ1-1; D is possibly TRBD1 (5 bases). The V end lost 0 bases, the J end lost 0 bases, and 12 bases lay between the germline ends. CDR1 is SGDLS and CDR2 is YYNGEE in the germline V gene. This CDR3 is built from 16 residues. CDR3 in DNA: TGTGCCAGCAGCGTAGGGGCAGGGAGGTTGAACACTGAAGCTTTCTTT. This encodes CASSVGAGRLNTEAFF. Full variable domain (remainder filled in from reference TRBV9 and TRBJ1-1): DSGVTQTPKHLITATGQRVTLRCSPRSGDLSVYWYQQSLDQGLQFLIQYYNGEERAKGNILERFSAQQFPDLHSELNLSSLELGDSALYFCASSVGAGRLNTEAFFGQGTRLTVV.

CDR3 sequence reads: CASSTDRGQSTEAFF. DNA for the CDR3: TGTGCCAGCTCGACGGACAGGGGGCAGAGCACTGAAGCTTTCTTT. This chain joins TRBV18 and TRBJ1-1, with 11 positions matching TRBD1. Unmatched junction bases numbered 7, after V lost 6 bases and J lost 4 bases. From germline, CDR1 is KGHSH and CDR2 LQKENI. The length of the CDR3 is 15 residues. Drawing the rest from reference TRBV18 and TRBJ1-1, the complete variable domain is NAGVMQNPRHLVRRRGQEARLRCSPMKGHSHVYWYRQLPEEGLKFMVYLQKENIIDESGMPKERFSAEFPKEGPSILRIQQVVRGDSAAYFCASSTDRGQSTEAFFGQGTRLTVV.

CDR3 DNA sequence: TGTGCCAGCAGTCTCCGGGACATCAGTGGCACTGAAGCTTTCTTT. It translates to CASSLRDISGTEAFF. The chain uses TRBV5-4 and TRBJ1-1; weak D call: TRBD1 (6 bases). Between the trimmed V and J ends, which lost 5 bases and 4 bases, there was a span of 18 bases. The CDR3 runs to 15 residues. Germline-derived CDR1 and CDR2 are SGHNT and YYREEE (reference sequence).

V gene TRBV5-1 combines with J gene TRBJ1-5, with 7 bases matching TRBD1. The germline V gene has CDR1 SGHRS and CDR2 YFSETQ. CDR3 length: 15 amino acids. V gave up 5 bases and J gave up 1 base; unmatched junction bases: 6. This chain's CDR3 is CASRLGTESNQPQHF. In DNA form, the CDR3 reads TGCGCCAGCAGACTAGGGACAGAGAGCAATCAGCCCCAGCATTTT. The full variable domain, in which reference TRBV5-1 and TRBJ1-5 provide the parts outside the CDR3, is KAGVTQTPRYLIKTRGQQVTLSCSPISGHRSVSWYQQTPGQGLQFLFEYFSETQRNKGNFPGRFSGRQFSNSRSEMNVSTLELGDSALYLCASRLGTESNQPQHFGDGTRLSIL.

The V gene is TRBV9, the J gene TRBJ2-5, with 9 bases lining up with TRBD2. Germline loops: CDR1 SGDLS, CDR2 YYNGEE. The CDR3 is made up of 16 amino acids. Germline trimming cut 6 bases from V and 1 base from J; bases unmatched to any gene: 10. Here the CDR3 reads CASTVGAGGSQETQYF. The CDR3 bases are TGTGCCAGCACCGTCGGAGCGGGAGGATCCCAAGAGACCCAGTACTTC.

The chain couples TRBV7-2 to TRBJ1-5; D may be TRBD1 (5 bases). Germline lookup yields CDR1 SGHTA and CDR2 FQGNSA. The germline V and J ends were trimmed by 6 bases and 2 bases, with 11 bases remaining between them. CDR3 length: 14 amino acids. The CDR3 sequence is CASRQGGGNQPQHF. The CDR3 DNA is TGTGCCAGCAGGCAGGGAGGGGGCAATCAGCCCCAGCATTTT.

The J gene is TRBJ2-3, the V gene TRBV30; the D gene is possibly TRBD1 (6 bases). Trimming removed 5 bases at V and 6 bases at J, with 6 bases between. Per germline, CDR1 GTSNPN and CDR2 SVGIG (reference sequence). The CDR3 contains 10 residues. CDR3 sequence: CAWGQDTQYF. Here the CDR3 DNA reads TGTGCCTGGGGACAGGATACGCAGTATTTT.

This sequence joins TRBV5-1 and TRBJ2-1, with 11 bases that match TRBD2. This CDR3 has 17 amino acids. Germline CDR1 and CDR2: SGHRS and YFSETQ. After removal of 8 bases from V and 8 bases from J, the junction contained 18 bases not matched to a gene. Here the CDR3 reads CASTKGPPGLAAYEQFF. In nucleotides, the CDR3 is TGCGCCAGTACAAAGGGACCCCCGGGACTAGCGGCGTATGAGCAGTTCTTC.

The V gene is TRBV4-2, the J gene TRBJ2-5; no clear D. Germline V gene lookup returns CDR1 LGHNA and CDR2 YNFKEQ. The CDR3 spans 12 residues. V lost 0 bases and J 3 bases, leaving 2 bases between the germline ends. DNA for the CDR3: TGTGCCAGCAGCCAAGATAAAGAGACCCAGTACTTC. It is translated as CASSQDKETQYF.

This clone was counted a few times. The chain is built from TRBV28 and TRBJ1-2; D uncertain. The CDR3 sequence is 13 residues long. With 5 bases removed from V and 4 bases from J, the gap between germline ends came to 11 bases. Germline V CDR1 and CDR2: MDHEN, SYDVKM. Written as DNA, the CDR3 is TGTGCCAGCAGTGGGAGTTTCGGCTATGGCTACACCTTC. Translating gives CASSGSFGYGYTF.